This TCR beta chain was obtained from a study of metastatic and nonmetastatic thyroid tumors. Background on the study: Blood and tumor or nodule tissue repertoires from malignant and benign thyroid patients were compared. Whole-study findings and limits: As reported, TCR beta diversity in blood and tumor was significantly higher in malignant thyroid tumors than in benign nodules.

Methods used by the authors: Built for papillary thyroid cancer, a distant-metastasis classifier drew on CDR3 differences across clinicopathological groups. TCRdb ran MiXCR on the PCR reads. Clone size and V and J calls follow TCRdb, not the original study. This sample carries about 16,000 clones, under 35% of them seen once, and the ten largest clones take 13%. Each patient went into thyroid surgery without having received any treatment. This clone was seen just once. The antigen remains undetermined. Trimming removed 5 bases from V and 11 bases from J, with 21 bases in between. Looked up from germline, CDR1 is ENHRY and CDR2 is SYGVKD. CDR3 length equals 15 residues.

The chain joins TRBV10-3 to TRBJ2-2; D is unclear. The clonotype originates from a female donor with papillary thyroid cancer or a benign thyroid nodule (not recorded which). Some clones in this sample may be carry-over from other donors' samples. Sequencing was carried out using adjacent normal tissue. The CDR3 DNA reads as TGTGCCATCAGTCCGCGGACGGCGAACACCTGCGAGCTGTTTTTT. Translated, it gives CAISPRTANTCELFF.